The following is a T cell receptor beta chain sequence with its context. Its antigen is as yet unknown. This sample is drawn from a study of T cell responses to AZD1222 COVID-19 vaccine. This CDR3 contains 16 residues. The junction had 6 bases not matched to a gene; V was cut back by 6 bases and J by 1 base. CDR1 and CDR2 (germline): KGHSH, LQKENI. The table came from immunoSEQ multiplex PCR; TCRdb's copy has only in-frame clones and leaves some out. The sample has some 180,000 clones; approximately 89% are singletons. Notes on the study in general: Reportedly, close to half of spike-specific TCRs are directed against unmutated variant regions.

Material: peripheral blood, obtained 28 days after the second AZD1222 dose. The chain recombines TRBV18 with TRBJ2-2, with 9 bases matching TRBD1. The sequence was collected from an adult who received the AZD1222 COVID-19 vaccine. The CDR3 is CASSPLGQGNTGELFF. The CDR3 DNA is TGTGCCAGCTCGCCGCTGGGACAGGGGAACACCGGGGAGCTGTTTTTT. Full variable domain (rest looked up from reference TRBV18 and TRBJ2-2): NAGVMQNPRHLVRRRGQEARLRCSPMKGHSHVYWYRQLPEEGLKFMVYLQKENIIDESGMPKERFSAEFPKEGPSILRIQQVVRGDSAAYFCASSPLGQGNTGELFFGEGSRLTVL.